This T cell receptor (beta chain) stems from a study of blood T cell repertoires in COVID-19. The wider study: Samples came from the United States, Italy and Spain, spanning acute and convalescent COVID-19. Nucleic acid was either cDNA or gDNA, and it came from T cells, B-cell-depleted T cells, or PBMCs.

V lost 2 bases and J lost 6, with 11 bases in between. This CDR3 region has 15 residues. In germline, CDR1 is MNHEY, CDR2 SVGAGI. In the source study's methods: Amplification of reference gene primers was used by the study to estimate nucleated cell counts. Only in-frame clones appear in the TCRdb table, and some are missing; sequencing was by immunoSEQ multiplex PCR. V, J and clone size reflect that table, while D and trimming were determined from the DNA. The sample lists some 100,000 clones; about 90% were seen once. The sample comprised peripheral blood. The chain has TRBV6-5 and TRBJ1-6; D uncertain. This clonotype was sampled from a human donor with active COVID-19. The donor label of this sample is uncertain. CDR3 nucleotide sequence: TGTGCCAGCAGTTACCTACAGAGAATTAATTCACCCCTCCACTTT. Protein: CASSYLQRINSPLHF.